This T cell receptor beta chain was documented in a study of CXCR3-negative and CXCR3-positive naive CD8 T cells. Study context: Collectively, the libraries yielded about 140 million TRB reads in total, at about 1.5 +/- 0.3 million per library.

cDNA libraries for TRB were generated by 5' RACE incorporating UMI labels. TCRdb reprocessed the 5' RACE reads, with one entry per CDR3 protein and no DNA. The repertoire shows tens of thousands of distinct CDR3 sequences; the top ten hold about 20%. Sorts that each held 300,000 cells were run in triplicate for every CD8+ T cell subset. Germline V CDR1 and CDR2: SGHRS, YFSETQ. The CDR3 is made up of 13 amino acids. This sequence originates from a human donor in good health. Some clones in this sample may be carry-over from other donors' samples. Sequenced input: memory CD8+ T cells from blood. V is TRBV5-1 and J is TRBJ1-5. CDR3 in amino acids: CASSSSHGQPQHF.